One and the same sample provided the 8 T cell receptor beta chains below, sequenced in a study of cytomegalovirus exposure and HLA in healthy donors. The primer mix had 60 Vbeta and 13 Jbeta primers. Libraries were prepared by immunoSEQ multiplex PCR; TCRdb keeps only in-frame clonotypes and omits some of them. The sample yields around 150,000 clones, around 75% seen once. The sample taken for sequencing was PBMCs. Source of these receptors: a male donor in good health and CMV-seronegative.

V gene TRBV7-2 combines with J gene TRBJ1-1, with D uncertain. Germline CDR1 is SGHTA and CDR2 is FQGNSA. V lost 3 bases, J lost 4 bases, and 15 bases lay in between. The CDR3 spans 15 residues. CDR3 loop: CASSFSGSQTTEAFF. The CDR3 nucleotides read TGTGCCAGCAGCTTTAGCGGCAGCCAAACCACTGAAGCTTTCTTT.

The gene calls are TRBV5-8 and TRBJ2-7; 7 bases align to TRBD2. In germline, CDR1 is SGHTS, CDR2 YDEGEE. The CDR3 spans 15 residues. V lost 0 bases to trimming and J lost 1 base; unmatched junction nucleotides: 4. This CDR3 reads CASSLGQAGSYEQYF. CDR3 DNA sequence: TGTGCCAGCAGCTTGGGGCAAGCGGGATCCTACGAGCAGTACTTC.

The genes are TRBV6-5 and TRBJ1-1; D unclear. The CDR3 loop spans 13 amino acids. CDR1 and CDR2 from the germline V gene are MNHEY and SVGAGI. V lost 0 bases and J lost 7, with 9 bases in between. The CDR3 region has the DNA TGTGCCAGCAGTTACTCCCAGGCCCGTGAAGCTTTCTTT. Translated: CASSYSQAREAFF.

Note on this clone: This sequence may be a read error, since a much larger clone differs from it by one base. The V call is TRBV6-5, the J call TRBJ1-3; no definite D call. The CDR3 length is 16 residues. Germline values: CDR1 MNHEY, CDR2 SVGAGI. The CDR3 DNA reads TGTGCCAGCAATTACGAGCCCCGGCAAGAGGGTAACACCATATATTTT. It encodes CASNYEPRQEGNTIYF.

The V and J genes are TRBV9 and TRBJ1-1; D gene uncertain. This CDR3 is built from 13 residues. Germline CDR1 and CDR2: SGDLS and YYNGEE. V was cut by 2 bases and J by 2 bases, with 7 bases left in between. The CDR3 spells CASSVLLNTEAFF. The CDR3 region has the DNA TGTGCCAGCAGCGTTCTACTTAACACTGAAGCTTTCTTT.

This chain links TRBV6-1 with TRBJ2-7; 7 nucleotides agree with TRBD1. Germline loops: CDR1 MNHNS, CDR2 SASEGT. J lost 5 bases, V lost 5 bases, and 9 bases had no gene match. The CDR3 consists of 14 residues. CDR3 protein: CASSPRDSLDEQYF. The CDR3 DNA is TGTGCCAGCAGTCCCCGGGACAGCCTCGACGAGCAGTACTTC.

This clone was detected a few times. The chain has TRBV5-1 and TRBJ2-1, with 10 nucleotides matching TRBD2. V was clipped by 2 bases and J by 8 bases; unmatched bases: 7. The CDR3 has 15 residues. The V gene's germline CDR1 is SGHRS and CDR2 YFSETQ. The CDR3 protein is CASSFGLAGVDEQFF. DNA of the CDR3: TGCGCCAGCAGCTTTGGGCTAGCGGGGGTGGATGAGCAGTTCTTC.

The chain is built from TRBV9 and TRBJ2-1, with TRBD2 matching 9 bases. The CDR3 sequence is 16 residues long. With V trimmed by 1 base and J by 10 bases, 12 bases remained unmatched. The germline V gene has CDR1 SGDLS and CDR2 YYNGEE. CDR3 residues: CASSVMDLAGSGEQFF. The CDR3 DNA is TGTGCCAGCAGCGTAATGGATCTAGCGGGATCCGGGGAGCAGTTCTTC. Looking up the rest from reference TRBV9 and TRBJ2-1 gives the full variable domain: DSGVTQTPKHLITATGQRVTLRCSPRSGDLSVYWYQQSLDQGLQFLIQYYNGEERAKGNILERFSAQQFPDLHSELNLSSLELGDSALYFCASSVMDLAGSGEQFFGPGTRLTVL.